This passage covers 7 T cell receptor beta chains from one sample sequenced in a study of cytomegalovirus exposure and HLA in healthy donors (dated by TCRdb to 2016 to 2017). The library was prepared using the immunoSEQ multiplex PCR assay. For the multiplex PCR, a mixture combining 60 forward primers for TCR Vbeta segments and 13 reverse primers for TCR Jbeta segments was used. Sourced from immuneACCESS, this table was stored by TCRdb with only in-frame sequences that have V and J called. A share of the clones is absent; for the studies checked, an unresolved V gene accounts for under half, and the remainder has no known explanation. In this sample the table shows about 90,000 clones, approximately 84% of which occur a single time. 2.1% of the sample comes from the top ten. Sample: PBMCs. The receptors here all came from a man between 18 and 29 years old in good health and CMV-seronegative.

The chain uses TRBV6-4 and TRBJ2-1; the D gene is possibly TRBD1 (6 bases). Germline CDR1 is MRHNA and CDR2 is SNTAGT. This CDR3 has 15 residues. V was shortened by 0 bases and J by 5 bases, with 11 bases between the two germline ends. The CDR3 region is CASSDSYGQNNEQFF. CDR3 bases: TGTGCCAGCAGTGACTCGTACGGACAGAACAATGAGCAGTTCTTC.

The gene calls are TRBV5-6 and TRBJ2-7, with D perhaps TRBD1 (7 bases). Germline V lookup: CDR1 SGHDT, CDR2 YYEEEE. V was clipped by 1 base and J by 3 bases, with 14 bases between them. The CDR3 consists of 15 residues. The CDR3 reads CASSLWGAGGYEQYF. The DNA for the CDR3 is TGTGCCAGCAGCTTGTGGGGGGCAGGGGGCTACGAGCAGTACTTC.

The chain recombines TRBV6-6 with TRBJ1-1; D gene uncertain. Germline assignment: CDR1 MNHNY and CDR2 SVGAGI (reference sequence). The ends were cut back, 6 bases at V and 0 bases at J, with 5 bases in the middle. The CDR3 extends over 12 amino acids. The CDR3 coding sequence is TGTGCCAGCAGGTCAATGAACACTGAAGCTTTCTTT. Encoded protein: CASRSMNTEAFF.

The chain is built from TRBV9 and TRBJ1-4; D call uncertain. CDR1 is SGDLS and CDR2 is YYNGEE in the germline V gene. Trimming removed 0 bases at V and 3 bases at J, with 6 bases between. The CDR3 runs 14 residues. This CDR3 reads CASSVGASNEKLFF. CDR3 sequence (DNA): TGTGCCAGCAGCGTAGGGGCGTCTAATGAAAAACTGTTTTTT. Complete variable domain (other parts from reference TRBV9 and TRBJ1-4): DSGVTQTPKHLITATGQRVTLRCSPRSGDLSVYWYQQSLDQGLQFLIQYYNGEERAKGNILERFSAQQFPDLHSELNLSSLELGDSALYFCASSVGASNEKLFFGSGTQLSVL.

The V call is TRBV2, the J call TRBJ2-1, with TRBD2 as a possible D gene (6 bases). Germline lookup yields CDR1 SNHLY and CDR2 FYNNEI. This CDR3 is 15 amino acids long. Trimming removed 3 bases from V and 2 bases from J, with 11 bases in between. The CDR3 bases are TGTGCCAGCAGTGAGGCGGGATGGGCCTACAATGAGCAGTTCTTC. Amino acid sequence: CASSEAGWAYNEQFF.

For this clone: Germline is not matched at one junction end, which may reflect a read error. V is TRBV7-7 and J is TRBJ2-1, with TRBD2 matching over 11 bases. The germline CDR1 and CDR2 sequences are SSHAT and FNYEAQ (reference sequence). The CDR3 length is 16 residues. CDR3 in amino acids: CASSSTVLAGVHEQFF. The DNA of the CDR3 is TGTGCTAGCAGCTCGACGGTACTAGCGGGAGTTCATGAGCAGTTCTTC.

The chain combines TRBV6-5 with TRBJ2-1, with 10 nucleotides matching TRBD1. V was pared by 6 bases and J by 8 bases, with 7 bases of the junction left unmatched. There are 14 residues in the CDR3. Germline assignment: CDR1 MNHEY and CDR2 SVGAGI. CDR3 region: CASRGGQGIYEQFF. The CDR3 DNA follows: TGTGCCAGCAGAGGGGGACAGGGGATCTATGAGCAGTTCTTC.